These T cell receptor beta chains were read from a single sample in a study of shared clonotypes between healthy human individuals. Using immunoSEQ multiplex PCR, the repertoire was profiled, and TCRdb retains in-frame clones only, with some absent. The table lists about 2.5 million clones, 80% to 95% of them singletons, with 0.37% in the top ten. Material: naive CD4+ T cells from PBMCs. All receptors come from a young man in good health. Some clones in this sample may be carry-over from other donors' samples. Each CDR3 is given with its conserved first and last residue. D genes are given only for firm matches. The listing skips clone size in some rows; elsewhere it reads once, few, many or a size class.

J: TRBJ1-6
V: TRBV6-5
size: -
D: -
DNA: TGTGCCAGCAGCGCCGGACAGAACTATAATTCACCCCTCCACTTT
CDR3: CASSAGQNYNSPLHF

J: TRBJ2-1
V: TRBV6-6
size: -
D: TRBD2
DNA: TGTGCCAGCAGGGATGGGACTAGCGGGAGGTATGAGCAGTTCTTC
CDR3: CASRDGTSGRYEQFF

J: TRBJ1-5
V: TRBV2
size: once
D: TRBD1
DNA: TGTGCCAGCAGTGGCGGCAGGGGGATACAGCCCCAGCATTTT
CDR3: CASSGGRGIQPQHF

J: TRBJ1-3
V: TRBV4-1
size: -
D: -
DNA: TGCGCCAGCAGCCAAAAAGGGTTGACGAGCTCTGGAAACACCATATATTTT
CDR3: CASSQKGLTSSGNTIYF

J: TRBJ1-5
V: TRBV19
size: -
D: TRBD1
DNA: TGTGCCAGTAGTTATACAGGGGTTAGCAATCAGCCCCAGCATTTT
CDR3: CASSYTGVSNQPQHF

J: TRBJ2-7
V: TRBV18
size: -
D: TRBD2
DNA: TGTGCCAGCTCAGGCGGGGGACCCTACGAGCAGTACTTC
CDR3: CASSGGGPYEQYF

J: TRBJ2-7
V: TRBV7-2
size: -
D: -
DNA: TGTGCCAGCAGCTTAGTGGTGGTGGCAGTTACCTACGAGCAGTACTTC
CDR3: CASSLVVVAVTYEQYF

J: TRBJ1-3
V: TRBV5-1
size: once
D: TRBD1
DNA: TGCGCCAGCAGCCCTCGGGGGCCGGGACAGGGAAACACCATATATTTT
CDR3: CASSPRGPGQGNTIYF

J: TRBJ2-7
V: TRBV13
size: -
D: -
DNA: TGTGCCAGCAGCCCCGGGGCTGGGTACGAGCAGTACTTC
CDR3: CASSPGAGYEQYF

J: TRBJ1-1
V: TRBV19
size: -
D: TRBD1
DNA: TGTGCCAGTAACAAACAGGGGGATACTGAAGCTTTCTTT
CDR3: CASNKQGDTEAFF

J: TRBJ2-7
V: TRBV5-6
size: -
D: -
DNA: TGTGCCAGCAGCTTGGACTTACTTTCCTACGAGCAGTACTTC
CDR3: CASSLDLLSYEQYF

J: TRBJ2-5
V: TRBV7-9
size: -
D: TRBD2
DNA: TGTGCCAGCAGCTTAGTCGTTTGGCCAGCGGGAGAACAAGAGACCCAGTACTTC
CDR3: CASSLVVWPAGEQETQYF

J: TRBJ2-7
V: TRBV2
size: -
D: -
DNA: TGTGCCAGCCGCGGAACCCTACGAGTGCAGTACTTC
CDR3: CASRGTLRVQYF

J: TRBJ1-2
V: TRBV28
size: -
D: -
DNA: TGTGCCAGCGACAGGTCTGCACTTGGCTATGGCTACACCTTC
CDR3: CASDRSALGYGYTF

J: TRBJ1-1
V: TRBV27
size: -
D: -
DNA: TGTGCCAGCAGTTTATTAGCCAGGGGTTCGTACACTGAAGCTTTCTTT
CDR3: CASSLLARGSYTEAFF

J: TRBJ1-1
V: TRBV6-5
size: -
D: -
DNA: TGTGCCAGCAGTTACTTCTACGGGAATGAAGCTTTCTTT
CDR3: CASSYFYGNEAFF

J: TRBJ2-1
V: TRBV5-1
size: -
D: TRBD2
DNA: TGCGCCAGCAGCTTGGTTCTAGCGGGAGACCTCCGGATTTTCTTC
CDR3: CASSLVLAGDLRIFF

J: TRBJ1-4
V: TRBV5-1
size: -
D: -
DNA: TGCGCCAGCAGCCTATCGACCTCGGGAACTAATGAAAAACTGTTTTTT
CDR3: CASSLSTSGTNEKLFF

J: TRBJ1-6
V: TRBV7-2
size: -
D: -
DNA: TGTGCCAGCAGCTTTGAAGGGGCGCCCCCGAATTCACCCCTCCACTTT
CDR3: CASSFEGAPPNSPLHF

J: TRBJ2-3
V: TRBV7-2
size: -
D: -
DNA: TGTGCCAGCAGCTTGGTGGGGGTTGATACGCAGTATTTT
CDR3: CASSLVGVDTQYF

J: TRBJ2-5
V: TRBV5-1
size: once
D: TRBD2
DNA: TGCGCCAGCAGCTTGGCGACTAGCGTAAGAGAGACCCAGTACTTC
CDR3: CASSLATSVRETQYF

J: TRBJ2-3
V: TRBV7-2
size: once
D: -
DNA: TGTGCCAGCAGGCAGGCGGATACGCAGTATTTT
CDR3: CASRQADTQYF

J: TRBJ2-2
V: TRBV2
size: -
D: -
DNA: TGTGCCAGCAGTGACAGGAGCTACACCGGGGAGCTGTTTTTT
CDR3: CASSDRSYTGELFF

J: TRBJ2-3
V: TRBV7-6
size: -
D: -
DNA: TGTGCCAGCAGCTTAGCAGGCCTAGTGGGTACGCAGTATTTT
CDR3: CASSLAGLVGTQYF

J: TRBJ1-4
V: TRBV4-2
size: -
D: -
DNA: TGTGCCAGCAGCCGGGCGGGGGCAACTAATGAAAAACTGTTTTTT
CDR3: CASSRAGATNEKLFF

J: TRBJ1-3
V: TRBV6-1
size: -
D: TRBD1
DNA: TGTGCCAGCAGGGACAGGGGGCCAGGGGACACCATATATTTT
CDR3: CASRDRGPGDTIYF

J: TRBJ2-7
V: TRBV28
size: -
D: -
DNA: TGTGCCAGCCGCTCTGGTCCGTACGAGCAGTACTTC
CDR3: CASRSGPYEQYF

J: TRBJ2-1
V: TRBV11-2
size: once
D: -
DNA: TGTGCCAGCAGCTTAGAGTTGCGAGTTGAGCAGTTCTTC
CDR3: CASSLELRVEQFF

J: TRBJ1-2
V: TRBV29-1
size: -
D: -
DNA: TGCAGCTCCGCCGGGGGGGCTGGCTACACCTTC
CDR3: CSSAGGAGYTF

J: TRBJ2-5
V: TRBV29-1
size: once
D: -
DNA: TGCAGCGTTGAATACCAAGAGACCCAGTACTTC
CDR3: CSVEYQETQYF

J: TRBJ1-4
V: TRBV5-6
size: -
D: -
DNA: TGTGCCAGCAGCTTGGGTCAGACTAATGAAAAACTGTTTTTT
CDR3: CASSLGQTNEKLFF

J: TRBJ2-1
V: TRBV20-1
size: -
D: -
DNA: TGCAGTGCTAGCGACTACAATGAGCAGTTCTTC
CDR3: CSASDYNEQFF

J: TRBJ2-7
V: TRBV6-1
size: -
D: -
DNA: TGTGCCAGCAGTCGACTTGGGGAGACCTACGAGCAGTACTTC
CDR3: CASSRLGETYEQYF

J: TRBJ2-2
V: TRBV4-2
size: -
D: -
DNA: TGTGCCAGCAGCCGGCTCCGAGGGGGGGCGGCCGGGGAGCTGTTTTTT
CDR3: CASSRLRGGAAGELFF

J: TRBJ2-1
V: TRBV6-5
size: -
D: -
DNA: TGTGCCAGCAGTTACTCGGTAGGATATTTTTACAATGAGCAGTTCTTC
CDR3: CASSYSVGYFYNEQFF

J: TRBJ2-5
V: TRBV4-2
size: -
D: -
DNA: TGTGCCAGCAGCCAAGCGCGGATCCAGGGGGGAGAGACCCAGTACTTC
CDR3: CASSQARIQGGETQYF

J: TRBJ2-7
V: TRBV9
size: few
D: -
DNA: TGTGCCAGCAGCGTAGGGAGCGAGGGGGGCGAGCAGTACTTC
CDR3: CASSVGSEGGEQYF

J: TRBJ2-1
V: TRBV15
size: -
D: TRBD2
DNA: TGTGCCACCAGCAGAGATGTAGCGGGAGATACAGATGAGCAGTTCTTC
CDR3: CATSRDVAGDTDEQFF

J: TRBJ1-2
V: TRBV7-9
size: -
D: -
DNA: TGTGCCAGCAGCTTAGTGCAGGGTGTCTATGGCTACACCTTC
CDR3: CASSLVQGVYGYTF

J: TRBJ1-1
V: TRBV7-9
size: -
D: TRBD1
DNA: TGTGCCAGCAGCTCAGGACAGGTGGTGGACACTGAAGCTTTCTTT
CDR3: CASSSGQVVDTEAFF

J: TRBJ2-1
V: TRBV7-2
size: -
D: -
DNA: TGTGCCAGCAGCTCTGGGGGGAGCTCCTACAATGAGCAGTTCTTC
CDR3: CASSSGGSSYNEQFF

J: TRBJ1-3
V: TRBV2
size: -
D: -
DNA: TGTGCCAGCAGTCCACAGATGGCAGGGACTGGAAACACCATATATTTT
CDR3: CASSPQMAGTGNTIYF

J: TRBJ1-1
V: TRBV28
size: -
D: -
DNA: TGTGCCAGCAGTTTGGGCGGGACACTGAACACTGAAGCTTTCTTT
CDR3: CASSLGGTLNTEAFF

J: TRBJ2-1
V: TRBV7-3
size: -
D: TRBD1
DNA: TGTGCCAGCAGCCCCACGACAGGGTATGAGCAGTTCTTC
CDR3: CASSPTTGYEQFF

J: TRBJ1-2
V: TRBV6-5
size: -
D: TRBD1
DNA: TGTGCCAGCAGTCCCCAGACAGGGGCTAACTATGGCTACACCTTC
CDR3: CASSPQTGANYGYTF

J: TRBJ2-7
V: TRBV6-5
size: -
D: TRBD1
DNA: TGTGCCAGCAGTCCCAAAGGGACAGGGTACGAGCAGTACTTC
CDR3: CASSPKGTGYEQYF

J: TRBJ1-2
V: TRBV14
size: -
D: -
DNA: TGTGCCAGCAGCCAAGACGCCCCAGGGAGCTATGGCTACACCTTC
CDR3: CASSQDAPGSYGYTF

J: TRBJ1-2
V: TRBV4-3
size: -
D: -
DNA: TGCGCCAGCAGCCAAGAAGGCTATGGCTACACCTTC
CDR3: CASSQEGYGYTF

J: TRBJ2-2
V: TRBV6-1
size: -
D: TRBD1
DNA: TGTGCCAGCAGTGAAGCTGGGACAGGGGATGACACCGGGGAGCTGTTTTTT
CDR3: CASSEAGTGDDTGELFF

J: TRBJ1-2
V: TRBV6-8
size: few
D: -
DNA: TGTGCCAGCAGTTACCCGGACGGAACTAGCTACACCTTC
CDR3: CASSYPDGTSYTF